A selection of T cell receptor beta chains follows, all from one sample in a study of identical twins. TCRdb reprocessed the 5' RACE reads with MiXCR, giving one entry per CDR3 protein. The table lists under 900,000 distinct CDR3 sequences, 9% to 15% of them singletons. The same sample was also studied in work on yellow fever vaccine responses in identical twins.

Sample: PBMCs. The receptors come from a young woman in good health. Each CDR3 is given with its conserved first and last residue. Fields, in order: clone size, J gene, D gene, V gene, CDR3 protein, CDR3 DNA. D genes are given only for firm matches. Clone size appears in some rows only: once, few, many, or a class for an expanded clone.

>NA|TRBJ1-2|NA|TRBV25-1
CASMGGRYGYTF
TGTGCCAGCATGGGGGGTCGGTATGGCTACACCTTC
>NA|TRBJ2-4|NA|TRBV28
CASSRTRGGTKNIQYF
TGTGCCAGCAGTCGGACCCGAGGCGGGACCAAAAACATTCAGTACTTC
>NA|TRBJ2-3|NA|TRBV9
CASSRYGGPSTDTQYF
TGTGCCAGCAGCCGATATGGAGGACCTAGCACAGATACGCAGTATTTT
>NA|TRBJ2-2|NA|TRBV11-2
CASRWGGSNTGELFF
TGTGCCAGCAGATGGGGGGGCAGCAACACCGGGGAGCTGTTTTTT
>many|TRBJ2-7|TRBD2|TRBV7-8
CASSLSPSGAYEQYF
TGTGCCAGCAGCTTAAGTCCTAGCGGTGCCTACGAGCAGTACTTC
>few|TRBJ2-1|NA|TRBV4-1
CASSPKSEGTEQFF
TGCGCCAGCAGCCCTAAATCTGAGGGAACTGAGCAGTTCTTC
>NA|TRBJ2-2|TRBD2|TRBV24-1
CATSDSGLAGTNTGELFF
TGTGCCACCAGTGATTCGGGGCTAGCGGGAACGAACACCGGGGAGCTGTTTTTT
>many|TRBJ2-5|NA|TRBV15
CATSRDRTQETQYF
TGTGCCACCAGCAGAGATCGGACCCAAGAGACCCAGTACTTC
>few|TRBJ2-7|TRBD1|TRBV5-1
CASSRQGDEQYF
TGCGCCAGCAGTCGACAGGGGGACGAGCAGTACTTC
>NA|TRBJ1-2|TRBD1|TRBV4-1
CASSQDVPGGYGYTF
TGCGCCAGCAGCCAAGATGTTCCAGGGGGATATGGCTACACCTTC
>few|TRBJ2-2|TRBD1|TRBV15
CATSSVPGQGISNTGELFF
TGTGCCACCAGCAGCGTACCGGGACAGGGAATATCGAACACCGGGGAGCTGTTTTTT
>few|TRBJ2-1|TRBD2|TRBV10-2
CASSEAGGRNEQFF
TGCGCCAGCAGTGAGGCGGGAGGAAGGAATGAGCAGTTCTTC
>few|TRBJ2-7|NA|TRBV20-1
CSAEDLQLVLAYSEQYF
TGCAGTGCTGAAGATCTCCAACTGGTTTTGGCCTATAGCGAGCAGTACTTC
>many|TRBJ1-1|NA|TRBV29-1
CSVDEGWETEAFF
TGCAGCGTTGACGAGGGCTGGGAGACTGAAGCTTTCTTT
>many|TRBJ1-4|NA|TRBV5-1
CASSLSGATNEKLFF
TGCGCCAGCAGCTTGTCTGGAGCAACTAATGAAAAACTGTTTTTT
>many|TRBJ2-1|NA|TRBV25-1
CASSELEGEQFF
TGTGCCAGCAGTGAATTGGAGGGGGAGCAGTTCTTC
>few|TRBJ2-2|NA|TRBV7-3
CASSWAPGSGPGDLFF
TGTGCCAGCAGCTGGGCCCCCGGGAGCGGCCCCGGGGATCTGTTTTTT
>NA|TRBJ2-3|TRBD1|TRBV3-1
CASSHAGRDRGGWTQYF
TGTGCCAGCAGCCACGCCGGCCGGGACAGGGGAGGTTGGACGCAGTATTTT
>few|TRBJ2-1|NA|TRBV11-1
CASSLALGRTPSLQGEFF
TGTGCCAGCAGCTTAGCGCTTGGGCGAACGCCGTCCCTCCAGGGAGAGTTCTTC
>NA|TRBJ2-3|TRBD2|TRBV27
CASRRRPPGLAGDTDTQYF
TGTGCCAGCAGACGCCGTCCCCCGGGACTAGCGGGAGATACAGATACGCAGTATTTT
>few|TRBJ1-6|NA|TRBV5-1
CASSPGDDLGSPLHF
TGCGCCAGCAGCCCCGGAGACGATTTGGGTTCACCCCTCCACTTT
>NA|TRBJ1-1|NA|TRBV10-3
CAIIAGMGNTEAFF
TGTGCCATCATCGCGGGAATGGGGAACACTGAAGCTTTCTTT
>NA|TRBJ2-7|TRBD2|TRBV12-3/TRBV12-4
CASSLRIGTSGLYEQYF
TGTGCCAGCAGTTTAAGGATTGGGACTAGCGGGTTATACGAGCAGTACTTC
>NA|TRBJ2-7|NA|TRBV7-8
CASSLDSAGANSYEQYF
TGTGCCAGCAGCTTAGATTCAGCAGGGGCCAACTCCTACGAGCAGTACTTC
>many|TRBJ2-1|NA|TRBV27
CASSLSGLANEQFF
TGTGCCAGCAGTTTATCCGGGCTAGCCAATGAGCAGTTCTTC
>few|TRBJ2-4|NA|TRBV6-2/TRBV6-3
CASSRSGFPPKNIQYF
TGTGCCAGCAGCCGCTCGGGCTTCCCCCCCAAAAACATTCAGTACTTC
>few|TRBJ1-1|NA|TRBV3-1
CASSFRGRSTEAFF
TGTGCCAGCAGTTTTCGGGGACGGAGCACTGAAGCTTTCTTT
>NA|TRBJ1-5|NA|TRBV2
CASSRDTSNQPQHF
TGTGCCAGCAGTCGGGACACCAGCAATCAGCCCCAGCATTTT
>NA|TRBJ2-1|NA|TRBV10-3
CAITPRVGQQFF
TGTGCCATCACTCCGAGGGTGGGCCAGCAGTTCTTC
>NA|TRBJ1-5|NA|TRBV6-1
CASSEATSVGNQPQHF
TGTGCCAGCAGTGAAGCTACCTCGGTGGGCAATCAGCCCCAGCATTTT
>NA|TRBJ1-5|TRBD1|TRBV3-1
CASASGTVNQSQHF
TGTGCCAGCGCGTCCGGGACAGTCAATCAGTCCCAGCATTTT
>many|TRBJ2-3|TRBD2|TRBV28
CASSHETSGYHPDTQYF
TGTGCCAGCAGCCATGAAACTAGCGGGTACCACCCTGATACGCAGTATTTT
>few|TRBJ1-6|NA|TRBV20-1
CSAQRKLVLKNSPLHF
TGCAGTGCACAACGAAAGTTGGTCCTTAAAAATTCACCCCTCCACTTT
>few|TRBJ2-6|NA|TRBV4-1
CASSEEGYGANVLTF
TGCGCCAGCAGCGAAGAGGGTTATGGGGCCAACGTCCTGACTTTC
>few|TRBJ2-7|TRBD1|TRBV20-1
CSARGTGGSYEQYF
TGCAGTGCTAGGGGGACAGGGGGCTCCTACGAGCAGTACTTC
>NA|TRBJ2-6|NA|TRBV20-1
CSASPSSGANVLTF
TGCAGTGCTAGTCCTAGCTCTGGGGCCAACGTCCTGACTTTC
>NA|TRBJ2-1|NA|TRBV3-1
CASSPRTHEQFF
TGTGCCAGCAGCCCGCGGACCCATGAGCAGTTCTTC
>NA|TRBJ2-3|TRBD1|TRBV12-3/TRBV12-4
CASRRDSHNLGTDTQYF
TGTGCCAGCAGACGGGACAGCCATAACTTGGGCACAGATACGCAGTATTTT
>NA|TRBJ2-1|TRBD1|TRBV6-2/TRBV6-3
CASTPGDRGNEQFF
TGTGCCAGCACCCCAGGGGACAGGGGGAATGAGCAGTTCTTC
>few|TRBJ2-7|NA|TRBV20-1
CSASGGSYEQYF
TGCAGTGCTAGCGGCGGATCCTACGAGCAGTACTTC
>few|TRBJ2-1|TRBD2|TRBV10-3
CAIRTQASGGHEQFF
TGTGCCATCAGGACCCAAGCTAGCGGGGGGCATGAGCAGTTCTTC